The 5 T cell receptor beta chains listed next were all sequenced from one sample in a study of Graves' ophthalmopathy and Graves' hyperthyroidism. Scientists amplified the TCR beta CDR3 regions from RNA transcripts. The authors performed first-round RT-PCR with HTBI primers and then a second-round multiplex PCR. A single record per CDR3 protein comes from TCRdb applying MiXCR to the multiplex PCR reads. This table holds about 620,000 distinct CDR3 sequences, about a fifth found once. The sequencing input was peripheral blood. The receptor set was obtained from a woman aged 18-30 years with stable Graves' hyperthyroidism. Some clones in this sample may be carry-over from other donors' samples.

This clonotype was seen repeatedly, ten times or more. The genes are TRBV7-2 and TRBJ1-2, with a tentative D call TRBD1 (5 bases). This CDR3 is 12 amino acids long. The V end was cut by 5 bases, the J end by 7 bases, with 11 bases between. Germline V CDR1 and CDR2: SGHTA, FQGNSA. CDR3 protein: CASSPTVLGYTF. For the CDR3, the DNA is TGTGCCAGCAGCCCGACAGTCCTTGGCTACACCTTC.

This sequence joins TRBV20-1 and TRBJ2-2; tentatively, D is TRBD2 (5 bases). Looked up from germline, CDR1 is DFQATT and CDR2 is SNEGSKA (reference sequence). V was clipped by 6 bases and J by 0 bases, with 11 bases between them. The CDR3 runs to 14 residues. The CDR3 loop reads CSAARRANTGELFF. In DNA form, the CDR3 reads TGCAGTGCCGCACGGCGGGCGAACACCGGGGAGCTGTTTTTT.

This rearrangement joins TRBV30 to TRBJ1-2; D is perhaps TRBD1 (6 bases). Trimming pared 0 bases from V and 6 bases from J, leaving 11 bases between. In germline, CDR1 is GTSNPN, CDR2 SVGIG (reference sequence). The CDR3 spans 13 residues. CDR3 sequence: CAWSVAGDNGYTF. CDR3 nucleotides: TGTGCCTGGAGTGTAGCGGGGGACAATGGCTACACCTTC.

This clonotype showed up many times. This chain uses TRBV11-1 with TRBJ2-5; D is undetermined. The CDR3 length is 17 residues. V was shortened by 0 bases and J by 0 bases, with 14 bases between the two germline ends. Germline loops: CDR1 SGHAT, CDR2 FQDESV (reference sequence). The CDR3 DNA sequence: TGTGCCAGCAGCTTAGCTTACACCTCCTGGGACCAAGAGACCCAGTACTTC. Translated: CASSLAYTSWDQETQYF.

On this clonotype itself: A much larger clone sits a single nucleotide away, making a read error possible. The chain joins TRBV5-1 to TRBJ2-2; D not certain. The CDR3 loop spans 14 amino acids. Germline loops: CDR1 SGHRS, CDR2 YFSETQ. The CDR3 DNA follows: TGCGCCATCAGCTTGAGGACCTCCGCCGGGGAGCTGTTTTTT. Translation gives CAISLRTSAGELFF.